This entry describes one TCR beta chain. Its antigen is unidentified. This CDR3 is built from 14 residues. Trimming took 3 bases from V and 5 from J; bases not matched to a gene: 5. Germline V CDR1 and CDR2: KGHSH, LQKENI. This table comes from immunoSEQ multiplex PCR, and its TCRdb copy is limited to in-frame clones, with some not included. The sample includes over 150,000 clones, around 89% of them seen just once. The sample is drawn from a study of T cell responses to AZD1222 COVID-19 vaccine. Study-level points and caveats: Repertoire sampling happened only post peak T cell response. Clonal diversity was possibly underestimated, and white British individuals and females predominated among donors. Vaccine-associated CD4 TCRs ranged over spike, dominating at 160-218 and 743-854.

The chain combines TRBV18 with TRBJ2-7; TRBD1 matches at 9 bases. This TCR came from an adult in good health. The material sequenced was peripheral blood, taken on day 0 of AZD1222 vaccination. The CDR3 nucleotides are TGTGCCAGCTCACCGGGACAGGGTCTCAACGAGCAGTACTTC. This codes for CASSPGQGLNEQYF.